This section outlines one T cell receptor (beta chain) sequence together with its context. Its cognate antigen is unknown. Generation of TCR beta cDNA was performed by 5'RACE template switching incorporating UMIs. TCRdb processed the 5' RACE reads again and assigns one entry to each CDR3 protein, with no DNA. This repertoire comprises under 500,000 distinct CDR3 sequences; its ten largest clones make up more than 7%. This specimen belongs to a study of T cells expressing NK-cell markers. For the study at large: Repertoires of TCR beta were obtained from T cells sorted as CD3+CD56+NKG2C+, CD3+CD56+NKG2C- and CD3+CD56-NKG2C+. Whole-study results and caveats: In about 6 donors, dominant NKG2C+ clonotypes were roughly 1.0-8% of CD8+ T cells. The same clonotypes also predominated in the CD3+CD56-NKG2C+ fraction of a handful of donors.

Sequencing was done on a sample of blood T cells: a sorted CD56 or NKG2C T cell subset, CD4+ or CD8+ T cells, or bulk PBMC T cells (not recorded which). This clonotype was obtained from a woman aged 18 to 69 in good health.

CDR3 amino acids: CASSILGANNEQFF. The V and J genes are TRBV6-1 and TRBJ2-1; TCRdb returns TRBD1, unconfirmable since there is no DNA. Germline V gene data show CDR1 as MNHNS and CDR2 as SASEGT. This CDR3 region has 14 residues.